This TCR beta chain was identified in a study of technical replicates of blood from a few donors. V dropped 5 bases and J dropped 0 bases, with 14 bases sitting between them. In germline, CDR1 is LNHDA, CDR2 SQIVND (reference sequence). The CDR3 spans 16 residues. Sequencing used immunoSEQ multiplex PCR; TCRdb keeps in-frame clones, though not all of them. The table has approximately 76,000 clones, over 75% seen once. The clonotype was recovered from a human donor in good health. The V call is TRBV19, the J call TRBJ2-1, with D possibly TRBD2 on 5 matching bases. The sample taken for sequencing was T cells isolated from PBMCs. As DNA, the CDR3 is TGTGCCAGTAGTTTGAGCGGTCACCCCTCCTACAATGAGCAGTTCTTC. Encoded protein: CASSLSGHPSYNEQFF.